The source of this T cell receptor (beta chain) is a study of blood T cell repertoires in COVID-19. The assay was immunoSEQ multiplex PCR, and TCRdb's table has in-frame clones only and misses some. Of roughly 430,000 clones in the sample, 70% to 90% were seen once. With 3 bases removed from V and 3 bases from J, the gap between germline ends came to 11 bases. The CDR3 loop spans 14 amino acids. CDR1 is MDHEN, CDR2 SYDVKM, per germline. The V call is TRBV28, the J call TRBJ1-1; D remains unclear. The sample was PBMCs or T cells enriched from blood (not recorded which). The receptor's source is a woman aged 18-29 years who had been exposed to COVID-19. This chain's CDR3 is CASSFNRGYTEAFF. The CDR3 DNA reads TGTGCCAGCAGTTTCAATCGGGGATACACTGAAGCTTTCTTT.